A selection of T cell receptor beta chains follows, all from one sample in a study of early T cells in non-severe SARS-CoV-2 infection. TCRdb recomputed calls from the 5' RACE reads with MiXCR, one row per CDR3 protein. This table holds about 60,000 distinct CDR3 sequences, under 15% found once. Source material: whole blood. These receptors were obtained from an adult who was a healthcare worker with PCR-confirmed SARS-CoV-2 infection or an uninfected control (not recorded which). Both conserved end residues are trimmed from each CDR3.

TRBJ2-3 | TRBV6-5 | ASSVMGRDTQY
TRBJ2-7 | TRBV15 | ATSKGSGWDYEQY
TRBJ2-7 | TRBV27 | ASTWTGGYEQY
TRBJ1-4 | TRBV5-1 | ASSPGTTNEKLF
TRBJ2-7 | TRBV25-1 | ASSMGLAGFEQY
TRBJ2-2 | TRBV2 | ASRSRTGELF
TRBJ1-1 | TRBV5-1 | ASSQGQKTMNTEAF
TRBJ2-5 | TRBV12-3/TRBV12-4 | ASSHTGAETQY
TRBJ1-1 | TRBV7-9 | ASAWGTANTEAF
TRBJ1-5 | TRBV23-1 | ASSQSLQADRRNQPQH
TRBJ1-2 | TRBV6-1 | ASNLSTGTHYGYT
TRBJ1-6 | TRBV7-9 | ASSERGGNSPLH
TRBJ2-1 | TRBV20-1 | SASGGGRARINEQF
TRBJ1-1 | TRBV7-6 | ASSSAQGAAEAF
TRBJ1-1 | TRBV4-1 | ASSQLSQAVTEAF
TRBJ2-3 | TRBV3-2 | ASSQGPRGRTDTQY
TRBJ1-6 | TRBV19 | ASSSRQGTYNSPLH
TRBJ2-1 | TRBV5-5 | ASSLGQGEEF
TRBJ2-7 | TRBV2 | ASSGGGLGSYEQY
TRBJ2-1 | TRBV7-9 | ASSSTRIRFYNEQF
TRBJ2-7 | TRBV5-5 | ASRPTWGSVEQY
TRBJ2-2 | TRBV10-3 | AISERPGSTGELF
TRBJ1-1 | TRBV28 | ASRQVMNTEAF
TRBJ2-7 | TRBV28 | ASSLYLAGYEQY
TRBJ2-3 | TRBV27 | ASSLGLAGPDTQY
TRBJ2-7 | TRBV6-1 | ASSESGGSSYEQY
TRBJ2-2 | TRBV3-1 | ASSQDGQRTGELF
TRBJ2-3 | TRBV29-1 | SVRPTLDLLLNTQY
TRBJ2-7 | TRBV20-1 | SAERVRTGVLGSYEQY
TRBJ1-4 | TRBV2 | ASSATAQNEKLF
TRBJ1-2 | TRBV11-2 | ASSSGASLDYYGYT
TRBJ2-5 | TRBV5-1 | ASSSTGGVFQETQY
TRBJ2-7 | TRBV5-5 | ASRSPGPSREQY
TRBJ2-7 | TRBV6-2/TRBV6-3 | ASSRTGTGHHEQY
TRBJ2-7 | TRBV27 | ASSKGFPYEQY
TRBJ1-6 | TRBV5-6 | ASSSTGAPLH
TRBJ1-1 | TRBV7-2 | ASSSFGGQEAF
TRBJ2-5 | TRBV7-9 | ASSLGTGDQETQY
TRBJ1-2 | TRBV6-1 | ASSDVSSRGYT
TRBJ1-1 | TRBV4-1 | ASSQVVNRGNAEAF
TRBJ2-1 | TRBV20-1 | SASQTSGRTGHNEQF
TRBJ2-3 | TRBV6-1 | ASSMSAADTQY
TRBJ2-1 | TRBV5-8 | ASSPTGRETNEQF
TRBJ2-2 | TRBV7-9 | ASSSTMATSGSLPTIVNTGELF
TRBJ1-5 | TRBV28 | ASSLDRAYSNQPQH
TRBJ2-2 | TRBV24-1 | ATSSVSNTGELF
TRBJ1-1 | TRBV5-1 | ASSVMWDTEAF
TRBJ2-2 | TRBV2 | ASSGRGELF
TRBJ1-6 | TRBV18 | ASSPSPPSSYNSPLH
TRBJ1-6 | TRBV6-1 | ASNAGYNSPLH
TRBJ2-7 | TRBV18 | ASSQGLYTYEQY
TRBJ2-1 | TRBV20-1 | SAVPGVYNEQF
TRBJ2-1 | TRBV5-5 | ASSLAVLAGGGEQF
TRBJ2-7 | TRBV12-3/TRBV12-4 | ASSRDRGINEQY
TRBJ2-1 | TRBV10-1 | ASSVTSSYEQF